These 6 T cell receptor beta chains were sequenced from one sample in a study of T-cell reconstitution after alpha-beta-depleted transplantation in children. Library preparation (for TCRbeta) was performed with unique molecular identifiers. TCRdb processed the PCR reads anew with MiXCR; each CDR3 protein has one entry. The sample lists hundreds of thousands of distinct CDR3 sequences, just under 8.5% occurring once. The material was PBMCs, mostly from graft donor cells, obtained 180 days after TCRalphabeta/CD19-depleted stem cell transplant. All receptors derive from a male patient aged 10-17 years who had a stem cell transplant for acute lymphoblastic leukemia, so the T cells may come from the graft donor.

In its sample, this clonotype was seen many times. The gene calls are TRBV7-8 and TRBJ2-7, with D unclear. V shed 0 bases and J shed 2 bases, with 11 bases lying between them. The CDR3 loop spans 15 amino acids. Germline V CDR1 and CDR2: SGHVS, FQNEAQ. The DNA of the CDR3 is TGTGCCAGCAGCTTAGCCCAGCGTCAGACCTACGAGCAGTACTTC. Translated: CASSLAQRQTYEQYF.

This clonotype has at least ten counts. The chain links TRBV6-1 to TRBJ1-3; unclear D gene. CDR1 and CDR2 (germline): MNHNS, SASEGT. CDR3 size: 14 residues. For the CDR3, the DNA is TGTGCGACCAGAGCCTCCGTCTCTGGAAACACCATATATTTT. As protein: CATRASVSGNTIYF.

This clonotype was seen at least ten times. The V and J genes are TRBV5-1 and TRBJ2-3; 9 nucleotides align to TRBD2. Unmatched junction bases numbered 6, after V lost 2 bases and J lost 5 bases. Germline lookup yields CDR1 SGHRS and CDR2 YFSETQ. The CDR3 loop spans 15 amino acids. CDR3 bases: TGCGCCAGCAGCTTAGCGGGAGGAGCGGGAGATACGCAGTATTTT. Protein: CASSLAGGAGDTQYF.

This clonotype was observed at least ten times. This chain uses TRBV10-3 with TRBJ1-1, with D tentatively TRBD1 (5 bases). The CDR3 covers 16 residues. Per the germline V gene, CDR1 is ENHRY and CDR2 is SYGVKD. Trimming removed 4 bases from V and 5 bases from J, with 20 bases in between. The CDR3, as DNA: TGTGCCATCAGTGGGGCCCGACAGAGAGGTGGGACTGAAGCTTTCTTT. It encodes CAISGARQRGGTEAFF.

In this sample, this clonotype turned up many times. This sequence joins TRBV2 and TRBJ1-5; D not certain. The V end was cut by 2 bases, the J end by 9 bases, with 5 bases between. The V gene's germline CDR1 is SNHLY and CDR2 FYNNEI. The length of the CDR3 is 11 residues. The CDR3 here is CASSEYGPQHF. As DNA, the CDR3 is TGTGCCAGCAGTGAATATGGGCCCCAGCATTTT.

This chain connects TRBV7-2 to TRBJ2-5; D may be TRBD2 (6 bases). Germline loops: CDR1 SGHTA, CDR2 FQGNSA. V lost 10 bases and J 5 bases, leaving 14 bases between the germline ends. This CDR3 is 12 amino acids long. The CDR3 is CATGRLGETQYF. CDR3 sequence (DNA): TGTGCCACGGGGAGGCTAGGGGAGACCCAGTACTTC.